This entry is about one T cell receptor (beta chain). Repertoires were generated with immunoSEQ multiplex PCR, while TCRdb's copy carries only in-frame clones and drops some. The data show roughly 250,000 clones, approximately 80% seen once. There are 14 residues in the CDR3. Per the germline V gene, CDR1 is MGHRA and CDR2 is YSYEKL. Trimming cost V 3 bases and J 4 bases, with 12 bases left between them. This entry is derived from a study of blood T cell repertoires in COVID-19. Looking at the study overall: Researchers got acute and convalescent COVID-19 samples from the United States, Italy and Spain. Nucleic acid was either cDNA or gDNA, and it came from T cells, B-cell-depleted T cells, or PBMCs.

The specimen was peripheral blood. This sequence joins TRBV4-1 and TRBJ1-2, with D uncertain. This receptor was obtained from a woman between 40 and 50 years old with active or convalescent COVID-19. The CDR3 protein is CASSHPGVGYGYTF. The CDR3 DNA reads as TGCGCCAGCAGCCATCCCGGGGTGGGCTATGGCTACACCTTC.